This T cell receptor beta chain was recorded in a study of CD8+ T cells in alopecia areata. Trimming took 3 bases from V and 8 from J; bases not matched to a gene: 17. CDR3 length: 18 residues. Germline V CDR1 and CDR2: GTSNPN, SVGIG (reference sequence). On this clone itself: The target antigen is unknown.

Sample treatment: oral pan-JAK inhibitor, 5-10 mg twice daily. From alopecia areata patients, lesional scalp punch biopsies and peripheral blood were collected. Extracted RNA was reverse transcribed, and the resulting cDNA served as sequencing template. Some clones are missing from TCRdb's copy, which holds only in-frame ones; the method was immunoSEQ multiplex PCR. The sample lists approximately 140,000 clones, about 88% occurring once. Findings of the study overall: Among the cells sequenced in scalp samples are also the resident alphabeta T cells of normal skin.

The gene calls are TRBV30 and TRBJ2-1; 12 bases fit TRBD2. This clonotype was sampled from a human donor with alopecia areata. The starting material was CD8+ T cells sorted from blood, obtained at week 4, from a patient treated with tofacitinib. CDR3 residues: CAWRGLAGFLEGGDEQFF. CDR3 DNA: TGTGCCTGGAGAGGACTAGCGGGATTTTTGGAAGGAGGCGATGAGCAGTTCTTC.